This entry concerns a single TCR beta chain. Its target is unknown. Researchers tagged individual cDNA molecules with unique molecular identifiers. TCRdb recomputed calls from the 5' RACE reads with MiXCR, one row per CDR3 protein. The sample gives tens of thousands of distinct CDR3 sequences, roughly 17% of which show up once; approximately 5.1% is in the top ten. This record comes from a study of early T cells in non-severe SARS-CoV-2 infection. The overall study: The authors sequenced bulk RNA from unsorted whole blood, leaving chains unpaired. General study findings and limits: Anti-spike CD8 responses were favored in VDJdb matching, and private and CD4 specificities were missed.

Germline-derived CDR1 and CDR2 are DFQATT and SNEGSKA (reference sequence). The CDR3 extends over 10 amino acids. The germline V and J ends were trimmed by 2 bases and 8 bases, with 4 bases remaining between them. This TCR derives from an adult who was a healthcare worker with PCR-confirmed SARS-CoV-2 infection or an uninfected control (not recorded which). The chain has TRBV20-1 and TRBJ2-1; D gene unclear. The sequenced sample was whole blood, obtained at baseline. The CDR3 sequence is CSARNDEQFF. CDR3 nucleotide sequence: TGCAGTGCTAGAAACGATGAGCAGTTCTTC.